This T cell receptor beta chain stems from a study of Graves' ophthalmopathy and Graves' hyperthyroidism. Each donor who had ophthalmopathy showed moderate-to-severe activity, a CAS of ≥3, a NOSPECS of ≥4, and a duration under 3 months. Patients were excluded if they had other autoimmune diseases or uncontrolled infections, and likewise if pregnancy or lactation applied. V lost 11 bases and J 3 bases, leaving 8 bases between the germline ends. The CDR3 is 12 residues long. The V gene's germline CDR1 is MDHEN and CDR2 SYDVKM. The authors amplified TCR beta CDR3 regions, and they did so from RNA transcripts for repertoire sequencing. HTBI primers primed a first-round RT-PCR, and a second-round multiplex PCR followed. TCRdb itself ran the multiplex PCR reads through MiXCR, one entry per CDR3 protein. The data show over 150,000 distinct CDR3 sequences, around two fifths seen once. General study points: Appearing in blood as well were most expanded thyroid clonotypes above 0.001 frequency. The model forecast ophthalmopathy progression, reaching 70.59% sensitivity and roughly 72% specificity.

This clonotype was picked up many times. The target antigen is unknown. This chain connects TRBV28 to TRBJ1-6; D not resolved. The sequenced sample was peripheral blood. This clonotype was sampled from a woman in her thirties or forties with Graves' ophthalmopathy. The CDR3 DNA follows: TGTGCCGGAGCAAACTATAATTCACCCCTCCACTTT. Translated: CAGANYNSPLHF.